The clone carrying this TCR beta chain was recorded many times. The antigen is not known. The CDR3 extends over 14 amino acids. Trimming removed 3 bases from V and 4 bases from J; junction bases left unmatched: 4. CDR1 is SGHRS, CDR2 YFSETQ, per germline. This sample stems from a study of T cells after yellow fever vaccination. TCRdb reanalysed the 5' RACE reads using MiXCR and keeps one entry per CDR3 protein. The sample includes about 630,000 distinct CDR3 sequences, about 12% seen only once; the top ten take 15%. Points from the study as a whole: The appearance of a small share of clonotypes in both CD4 and CD8 compartments was observed. Abundant bulk-population clonotypes could contaminate the FACS-sorted repertoires. Post-booster repertoires contained most primary-vaccination clones again (96% CD4, 85% to 90% CD8).

This chain joins TRBV5-1 and TRBJ2-7, with 10 positions matching TRBD2. Sequenced here: PBMCs, sampled on the day of the yellow fever booster vaccination. The sequence was obtained from a man aged 25-40 years who received the YFV17D yellow fever vaccine. In DNA, the CDR3 is TGCGCCAGCAGCTCTAGCGGGAGTCGATACGAGCAGTACTTC. This gives the protein CASSSSGSRYEQYF.